These T cell receptor beta chains were read from a single sample in a study of blood T cell repertoires in COVID-19. Clones were read by immunoSEQ multiplex PCR, and TCRdb kept only the in-frame ones, dropping some. The table shows roughly 75,000 clones, with approximately 90% occurring only once. The sample taken for sequencing was peripheral blood. The receptors stem from a man in his 60s with acute or convalescent COVID-19. CDR3s include the opening cysteine and the closing phenylalanine or tryptophan. A D gene is named only where the DNA matches it firmly. Clone size appears in some rows only: once, few, many, or a class for an expanded clone.

.,TRBJ2-1,TRBV3-1/TRBV3-2,.,CASSQGRGYNEQFF,TGTGCCAGCAGCCAGGGGAGGGGGTACAATGAGCAGTTCTTC
TRBD2,TRBJ2-1,TRBV9,.,CASSVASGGSYNEQFF,TGTGCCAGCAGCGTTGCTAGCGGGGGCTCCTACAATGAGCAGTTCTTC
TRBD1,TRBJ1-1,TRBV5-1,once,CASSSPGQGSEAFF,TGCGCCAGCAGCTCCCCGGGACAGGGGAGTGAAGCTTTCTTT
.,TRBJ1-1,TRBV19,.,CASSISRDTEAFF,TGTGCCAGTAGTATAAGCAGGGACACTGAAGCTTTCTTT
TRBD2,TRBJ2-7,TRBV11-2,.,CASSWTRTYEQYF,TGTGCCAGCAGTTGGACTAGAACCTACGAGCAGTACTTC
.,TRBJ2-5,TRBV7-7,.,CASSLGVLETQYF,TGTGCCAGCAGCTTAGGAGTCTTAGAGACCCAGTACTTC
.,TRBJ1-2,TRBV18,.,CASSLVDRENYGYTF,TGTGCCAGCTCTCTGGTAGACAGAGAAAACTATGGCTACACCTTC
.,TRBJ2-2,TRBV13,.,CASTLTGQNTGELFF,TGTGCCAGCACCCTTACAGGGCAGAACACCGGGGAGCTGTTTTTT
TRBD2,TRBJ2-7,TRBV5-1,.,CASSPGVAGGAYEQYF,TGCGCCAGCAGCCCGGGGGTAGCGGGAGGCGCCTACGAGCAGTACTTC
.,TRBJ1-5,TRBV6-5,once,CASTPGLNSNQPQHF,TGTGCCAGCACCCCGGGACTAAATAGCAATCAGCCCCAGCATTTT
.,TRBJ1-6,TRBV9,.,CASSFRTDNSPLHF,TGTGCCAGCAGCTTTCGGACAGATAATTCACCCCTCCACTTT
.,TRBJ1-2,TRBV12-3/TRBV12-4,.,CASSFSANYGYTF,TGTGCCAGCAGTTTCTCAGCTAACTATGGCTACACCTTC
.,TRBJ2-4,TRBV29-1,.,CSVEFGGIGAKNIQYF,TGCAGCGTTGAATTTGGAGGTATCGGGGCCAAAAACATTCAGTACTTC
.,TRBJ1-5,TRBV30,once,CAWSAAGNQPQHF,TGTGCCTGGAGTGCCGCCGGGAATCAGCCCCAGCATTTT
TRBD1,TRBJ1-4,TRBV6-1,.,CASSESGRGLGLNEKLFF,TGTGCCAGCAGTGAGTCCGGCAGGGGGTTAGGACTTAATGAAAAACTGTTTTTT
.,TRBJ1-2,TRBV15,.,CATSRDLQTAYGYTF,TGTGCCACCAGCAGAGATCTACAGACAGCCTATGGCTACACCTTC
.,TRBJ2-2,TRBV7-9,once,CASRLPIDSANTGELFF,TGTGCCAGCAGGCTCCCCATCGACAGCGCGAACACCGGGGAGCTGTTTTTT
.,TRBJ2-5,TRBV3-1/TRBV3-2,.,CASSQVAAGRGKTQYF,TGTGCCAGCAGCCAAGTAGCGGCCGGAAGAGGGAAGACCCAGTACTTC
TRBD2,TRBJ2-1,TRBV19,.,CASSIDLAGVTYNEQFF,TGTGCCAGTAGTATAGATCTAGCGGGAGTAACATACAATGAGCAGTTCTTC
.,TRBJ2-7,TRBV28,.,CASSLERLSYEQYF,TGTGCCAGCAGTTTAGAGAGACTCTCCTACGAGCAGTACTTC
.,TRBJ2-1,TRBV5-1,.,CASSREYNEQFF,TGCGCCAGCAGCCGGGAGTACAATGAGCAGTTCTTC
.,TRBJ2-5,TRBV3-1/TRBV3-2,once,CASSQGPGSYETQYF,TGTGCCAGCAGCCAGGGCCCCGGTTCATATGAGACCCAGTACTTC
.,TRBJ1-2,TRBV5-1,once,CASSPARSRGGYTF,TGCGCCAGCAGTCCGGCCCGATCTAGGGGTGGCTACACCTTC
TRBD1,TRBJ2-3,TRBV5-1,.,CASSRDRVITDTQYF,TGCGCCAGCAGCAGGGACAGGGTAATCACAGATACGCAGTATTTT
.,TRBJ2-1,TRBV7-8,.,CASSLERGPGDEQFF,TGTGCCAGCAGCTTAGAAAGGGGGCCGGGGGATGAGCAGTTCTTC
.,TRBJ2-2,TRBV18,.,CASSPLPDTGELFF,TGTGCCAGCTCACCACTCCCGGACACCGGGGAGCTGTTTTTT
.,TRBJ1-4,TRBV30,.,CAWSRQFNEKLFF,TGTGCCTGGAGCAGACAGTTTAATGAAAAACTGTTTTTT
TRBD1,TRBJ2-2,TRBV19,.,CASSIKGGNTGELFF,TGTGCCAGTAGTATCAAAGGGGGCAACACCGGGGAGCTGTTTTTT
TRBD2,TRBJ2-7,TRBV19,.,CASSTSGGLAGDEQYF,TGTGCCAGTAGTACTTCAGGGGGACTAGCGGGAGACGAGCAGTACTTC
.,TRBJ1-1,TRBV6-1,once,CASSEFGGRGTEAFF,TGTGCCAGCAGTGAATTCGGAGGACGAGGGACTGAAGCTTTCTTT
TRBD1,TRBJ1-2,TRBV11-3,.,CASSLVGRGLTHYGYTF,TGTGCCAGCAGCTTAGTAGGCAGGGGGCTGACTCACTATGGCTACACCTTC
TRBD1,TRBJ1-2,TRBV5-5,.,CASSFTGGNLYGYTF,TGTGCCAGCAGCTTTACAGGGGGAAATCTCTATGGCTACACCTTC
TRBD1,TRBJ2-1,TRBV10-3,.,CATATGTGGVEQFF,TGTGCCACGGCTACCGGGACAGGGGGCGTTGAGCAGTTCTTC
.,TRBJ2-5,TRBV29-1,.,CSVEAGWGVRETQYF,TGCAGCGTTGAAGCGGGCTGGGGGGTGCGAGAGACCCAGTACTTC
TRBD2,TRBJ2-1,TRBV4-1,.,CASSQEGGEGYNEQFF,TGCGCCAGCAGCCAAGAGGGGGGGGAGGGCTACAATGAGCAGTTCTTC
.,TRBJ1-1,TRBV7-8,.,CASSSSGTSNAEAFF,TGTGCCAGCAGCTCGTCCGGGACATCCAACGCTGAAGCTTTCTTT
.,TRBJ2-6,TRBV12-2,.,CASRSGQGSSGANVLTF,TGTGCAAGTCGCTCGGGACAGGGATCCTCTGGGGCCAACGTCCTGACTTTC
.,TRBJ1-5,TRBV21-1,.,CASSIRDRGHEISNQPQHF,TGTGCCAGCAGCATCCGGGACAGGGGGCATGAGATTAGCAATCAGCCCCAGCATTTT
.,TRBJ2-7,TRBV11-2,.,CASSPLANEQYF,TGTGCCAGCAGCCCTCTAGCGAACGAGCAGTACTTC
.,TRBJ2-7,TRBV19,.,CASSIQGTPYEQYF,TGTGCCAGTAGTATACAGGGGACACCCTACGAGCAGTACTTC
.,TRBJ1-2,TRBV24-1,.,CATSDRLGYGYTF,TGTGCCACCAGTGATCGACTTGGCTATGGCTACACCTTC
.,TRBJ2-6,TRBV5-1,.,CASSLVGAGPSFPGANVLTF,TGCGCCAGCAGCTTGGTAGGGGCAGGGCCATCATTCCCTGGGGCCAACGTCCTGACTTTC
.,TRBJ2-3,TRBV10-3,.,CAISEQGADGTDTQYF,TGTGCCATCAGTGAGCAAGGGGCGGATGGCACAGATACGCAGTATTTT
TRBD2,TRBJ2-1,TRBV9,.,CASSFGLAGAGNEQFF,TGTGCCAGCAGCTTCGGACTAGCGGGGGCCGGAAATGAGCAGTTCTTC
.,TRBJ2-5,TRBV29-1,.,CSVEEVEGETQYF,TGCAGCGTTGAAGAAGTCGAGGGAGAGACCCAGTACTTC
.,TRBJ2-2,TRBV7-9,few,CASSLAVSGGELFF,TGTGCCAGCAGCTTAGCAGTCTCCGGCGGGGAGCTGTTTTTT
.,TRBJ1-1,TRBV7-8,.,CASSLAWGRAILNTEAFF,TGTGCCAGCAGCTTAGCGTGGGGCAGGGCCATTTTGAACACTGAAGCTTTCTTT
TRBD2,TRBJ2-1,TRBV6-4,.,CASSSQAGGFNEQFF,TGTGCCAGCAGTTCCCAAGCCGGGGGGTTTAATGAGCAGTTCTTC
TRBD2,TRBJ2-3,TRBV24-1,.,CATSDLTGGLIADTQYF,TGTGCCACCAGTGATTTGACGGGGGGGCTAATCGCAGATACGCAGTATTTT
TRBD1,TRBJ2-7,TRBV5-1,once,CASSLGTGYEQYF,TGCGCCAGCAGCTTGGGGACAGGGTACGAGCAGTACTTC
TRBD1,TRBJ2-7,TRBV19,.,CATATGGGEQYF,TGTGCCACAGCGACAGGGGGCGGCGAGCAGTACTTC
.,TRBJ1-5,TRBV19,.,CASSIADNQPQHF,TGTGCCAGTAGTATAGCAGACAATCAGCCCCAGCATTTT
TRBD1,TRBJ1-6,TRBV27,.,CASSLLGQASDSPLHF,TGTGCCAGCAGTCTCCTTGGACAGGCCTCTGATTCACCCCTCCACTTT
TRBD2,TRBJ2-3,TRBV7-9,.,CASSLGLAGGSTDTQYF,TGTGCCAGCAGCTTAGGACTAGCGGGGGGGAGCACAGATACGCAGTATTTT
TRBD1,TRBJ1-4,TRBV2,.,CASSGQGTSNEKLFF,TGTGCCAGCAGCGGACAGGGGACGTCTAATGAAAAACTGTTTTTT